This T cell receptor (beta chain) emerged from a study of blood T cell repertoires in COVID-19 (dated by TCRdb to 2019 to 2021). A note on the overall study: Samples covering the acute and convalescent phases of COVID-19 were provided by collaborators in the United States, Italy and Spain. The material from the prospective study consisted of cDNA or gDNA derived from T cells, B-cell-depleted T cells, or PBMCs. Subjects who had been exposed to COVID-19, were actively infected with it, or had recovered from it provided the deeply sampled blood TCRbeta repertoires that made up the dataset. A freely available public database, intended as a resource for researchers studying the immune response to SARS-CoV-2, is where the repertoires were released. The samples were drawn from the first 160 participants of the ongoing ImmuneRACE study and from 1,200 or so subjects provided by 6 global collaborators. A de-identified subject ID, COVID-19 status, age in years and sex were almost always included in the sample metadata. Where available, HLA class I and class II types were obtained from metadata supplied by the sample provider rather than from assay-based typing. The study at large found these results: Clinical and demographic metadata were provided uncurated, with the amount varying by source and participant.

Remarks on this clone: Which antigen it targets is not known. Nothing much larger sits one base from this clone, and base qualities are not available.

The collaborating institutions used their own protocols to collect whole blood in K2EDTA tubes. For TCRbeta analysis, collaborators shipped samples as frozen whole blood, isolated PBMCs, or DNA extracted from either of those sample types. TCRbeta CDR3 regions were amplified from genomic DNA using the immunoSEQ Assay, a bias-controlled multiplex PCR. In the paper's pipeline: Nucleated cell counts per sample were estimated from amplification of reference gene primers within the assay. To quantify the absolute abundance of each unique TCRbeta CDR3 rearrangement, sequence reads were collapsed and filtered. For each sample, productive Simpson clonality was calculated as the square root of Simpson's diversity index over productive rearrangements. Drawn from immuneACCESS, this table holds only the in-frame rearrangements with V and J called that TCRdb kept. Clones are partly lost; checked studies trace under half to an unresolved V gene and leave the rest unexplained. V, J and clone size are taken as reported in that table, and D and trimming were inferred from the DNA itself. The sample table holds roughly 200,000 clones, of which around 90% were seen once. The leading ten clones occupy roughly 0.56% of the sample.

CDR1 and CDR2 were assigned from the germline V gene (reference sequence) as LGHDT and YNNKEL. After removal of 2 bases from V and 6 bases from J, the junction retains 7 bases not matched to a gene. The CDR3 numbers 15 residues from cysteine through phenylalanine. The entry retains the CDR3 DNA only, 45 bases that are in frame from base 1. The V gene is TRBV3-1 (or the pseudogene TRBV3-2) and the J gene is TRBJ1-2, and TRBD1 aligns with 9 junction nucleotides. This receptor was identified in a man between 50 and 59 years old with acute or convalescent COVID-19. The material sequenced was peripheral blood. The sequenced DNA is TGTGCCAGCAGCCAAACCCCGGGACAGGGACATGGCTACACCTTC. It codes for CASSQTPGQGHGYTF.